The TCR beta chain under discussion was sequenced for a study of Ad26.COV2.S vaccination and SARS-CoV-2 variants. At the level of the study: Ad26.COV2.S arm of COV1001 included the donor.

Sequencing used immunoSEQ multiplex PCR; TCRdb keeps in-frame clones, though not all of them. The sample consists of 450,000 to 550,000 clones, roughly nine tenths of them appearing once. As concerns this clone: The antigen is not known.

General observations from the study: TCR breadth and depth estimates may have understated total T cell responses.

This sample's treatment: roughly 18 received Ad26.COV2.S at low or high dose, single or two shots; about 5 received placebo; per-sample allocation not given. Samples were taken on day 63 after the first vaccine or placebo injection. This CDR3 has 14 amino acids. Germline CDR1 reads SGHTA; CDR2 reads FQGTGA. The ends were cut back, 0 bases at V and 5 bases at J, with 11 bases in the middle. Sequenced here: peripheral blood, sampled in a trial of Ad26.COV2.S vaccine versus placebo. The TCR comes from a person aged 18-65 years who received the Ad26.COV2.S COVID-19 vaccine or a placebo. The chain carries TRBV7-3 and TRBJ2-7; D is unresolved. The CDR3 loop reads CASSLTPLAHEQYF. The CDR3 region has the DNA TGTGCCAGCAGCTTAACCCCCCTGGCTCACGAGCAGTACTTC. Filled out from reference TRBV7-3 and TRBJ2-7, the complete variable domain reads GAGVSQTPSNKVTEKGKYVELRCDPISGHTALYWYRQSLGQGPEFLIYFQGTGAADDSGLPNDRFFAVRPEGSVSTLKIQRTERGDSAVYLCASSLTPLAHEQYFGPGTRLTVT.